This T cell receptor (beta chain) is drawn from a study of monozygotic twins with cystic fibrosis. General observations from the study: Median Simpson clonality of roughly 0.01 suggested naive T cells predominated. In this small cohort, shared CDR3 numbers showed no association with age, concordance or disease severity. V usage most resembled the co-twin in 13 of 16 pairs.

The V gene's germline CDR1 is LNHDA and CDR2 SQIVND (reference sequence). The CDR3 has 15 residues. V lost 8 bases and J lost 1, with 17 bases in between. Clones were sequenced by immunoSEQ multiplex PCR, and TCRdb holds only the in-frame ones, with some missing. The table lists roughly 15,000 clones, roughly 91% of them singletons. In this sample, this clone turned up once. What it binds is unknown. Sequenced sample: blood. V and J are TRBV19 and TRBJ1-2; TRBD1 might be the D (6 bases). The clonotype originates from a girl aged 2 to 9 with cystic fibrosis. This CDR3 is CASVSRGAGNYGYTF. CDR3 coding DNA: TGTGCCAGTGTCTCTAGGGGGGCCGGTAACTATGGCTACACCTTC.